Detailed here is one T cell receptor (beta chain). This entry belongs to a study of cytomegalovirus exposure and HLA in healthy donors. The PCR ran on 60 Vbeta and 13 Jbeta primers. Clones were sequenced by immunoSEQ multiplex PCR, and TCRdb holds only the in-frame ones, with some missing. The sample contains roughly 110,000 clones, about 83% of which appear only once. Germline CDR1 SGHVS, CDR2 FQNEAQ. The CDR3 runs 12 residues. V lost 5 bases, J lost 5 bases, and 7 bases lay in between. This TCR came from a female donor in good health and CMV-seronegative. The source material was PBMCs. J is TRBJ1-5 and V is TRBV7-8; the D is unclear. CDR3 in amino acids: CASSPGDQPQHF. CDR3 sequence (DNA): TGTGCCAGCAGCCCCGGGGATCAGCCCCAGCATTTT.